These 15 T cell receptor beta chains share one sample of origin, sequenced in a study of T cell repertoires in ileal Crohn's disease. Some clones are missing from TCRdb's copy, which holds only in-frame ones; the method was immunoSEQ multiplex PCR. The sample holds 9,000 to 10,000 clones, over 65% seen once. The sequenced sample was ileal tissue. The source is an adult with Crohn's disease.

V is TRBV11-2 and J is TRBJ1-1, with a weak D call TRBD1 (5 bases). V was clipped by 2 bases and J by 0 bases, with 10 bases between them. Germline V gene sequence: CDR1 SGHAT, CDR2 FQNNGV. The CDR3 has 15 amino acids. The CDR3 sequence: CASSLLGGVNTEAFF. The CDR3 DNA follows: TGTGCCAGCAGCTTATTGGGGGGGGTGAACACTGAAGCTTTCTTT.

The rearrangement joins TRBV18 to TRBJ2-2, with 12 bases that match TRBD2. Trimming removed 3 bases from V and 4 bases from J; junction bases left unmatched: 3. The CDR3 consists of 16 residues. Germline CDR1 and CDR2: KGHSH and LQKENI. CDR3 region: CASSPGLAGVTGELFF. CDR3 sequence (DNA): TGTGCCAGCTCACCGGGACTAGCGGGCGTCACCGGGGAGCTGTTTTTT.

The V gene is TRBV29-1, the J gene TRBJ2-1; TRBD1 agrees at 8 bases. The CDR3 loop spans 14 amino acids. Looked up from germline, CDR1 is SQVTM and CDR2 is ANQGSEA. After removal of 3 bases from V and 2 bases from J, the junction contained 3 bases not matched to a gene. Here the CDR3 reads CSVDGTGTYNEQFF. The CDR3 DNA reads as TGCAGCGTTGATGGGACAGGAACCTACAATGAGCAGTTCTTC.

The rearrangement links TRBV5-6 to TRBJ2-1; D unclear. V shed 5 bases and J shed 0 bases, with 9 bases lying between them. The CDR3 extends over 14 amino acids. In germline, CDR1 is SGHDT, CDR2 YYEEEE. The CDR3 DNA is TGTGCCAGCAGTAGTCTGAGCTCCTACAATGAGCAGTTCTTC. Its translation: CASSSLSSYNEQFF. Supplemented by reference TRBV5-6 and TRBJ2-1, the full variable domain reads DAGVTQSPTHLIKTRGQQVTLRCSPKSGHDTVSWYQQALGQGPQFIFQYYEEEERQRGNFPDRFSGHQFPNYSSELNVNALLLGDSALYLCASSSLSSYNEQFFGPGTRLTVL.

The chain uses TRBV5-6 and TRBJ2-7; D gene unclear. CDR3 length equals 13 residues. Germline V lookup: CDR1 SGHDT, CDR2 YYEEEE. V was pared by 0 bases and J by 7 bases, with 11 bases between. The CDR3 spells CASSLVGFWEQYF. The CDR3 DNA reads TGTGCCAGCAGCTTGGTTGGCTTTTGGGAGCAGTACTTC.

The rearrangement joins TRBV4-2 to TRBJ2-7; 11 bases fit TRBD2. The CDR3 consists of 15 residues. Germline CDR1 is LGHNA and CDR2 is YNFKEQ. Germline trimming cut 4 bases from V and 6 bases from J; bases unmatched to any gene: 8. The DNA for the CDR3 is TGTGCCAGCAGCCCACCCGGTAGCGGGAGGGCCGAGCAGTACTTC. Encoded protein: CASSPPGSGRAEQYF.

This chain joins TRBV28 and TRBJ1-2; 9 positions match TRBD1. Looked up from germline, CDR1 is MDHEN and CDR2 is SYDVKM. This CDR3 region has 15 residues. Germline trimming cut 5 bases from V and 2 bases from J; bases unmatched to any gene: 6. In DNA form, the CDR3 reads TGTGCCAGCAGTGGGGAGACAGGGGGAAACTATGGCTACACCTTC. It codes for CASSGETGGNYGYTF.

The gene calls are TRBV30 and TRBJ1-4; unclear D gene. The germline CDR1 and CDR2 sequences are GTSNPN and SVGIG (reference sequence). The CDR3 runs 15 residues. The V end lost 5 bases, the J end lost 8 bases, and 21 bases lay between the germline ends. The CDR3 DNA sequence: TGTGCCTGGGACAATGGGTCGCGGGGAAGAGAAAAACTGTTTTTT. Amino acid sequence: CAWDNGSRGREKLFF.

This sequence joins TRBV27 and TRBJ2-2, with 10 positions matching TRBD2. CDR3 length: 18 residues. V shed 6 bases, J shed 3 bases, and the junction held 13 bases outside the gene matches. Germline assignment: CDR1 MNHEY and CDR2 SMNVEV (reference sequence). CDR3 in DNA: TGTGCCAGCAGGCCTGCTAGCGGGGGTTCTTTTTACACCGGGGAGCTGTTTTTT. Translated, it gives CASRPASGGSFYTGELFF.

V and J are TRBV4-1 and TRBJ2-2, with 10 bases aligning to TRBD2. The CDR3 totals 16 residues. J was trimmed by 1 base and V by 4 bases; bases with no gene match: 3. Germline loops: CDR1 MGHRA, CDR2 YSYEKL. The CDR3 nucleotides read TGCGCCAGCAGCCGGAGACTAGCGGGGAACACCGGGGAGCTGTTTTTT. It specifies CASSRRLAGNTGELFF.

The V gene is TRBV4-2, the J gene TRBJ2-7, with D tentatively TRBD2 (7 bases). CDR3 size: 16 residues. V gave up 0 bases and J gave up 0 bases, with 12 bases separating them. Germline V CDR1 and CDR2: LGHNA, YNFKEQ. CDR3 nucleotides: TGTGCCAGCAGCCAAGAGACGGGGGGCCTCTCCTACGAGCAGTACTTC. It encodes CASSQETGGLSYEQYF.

By sample fraction, this clone is medium-sized. The V call is TRBV5-1, the J call TRBJ2-7; 8 bases agree with TRBD2. V lost 7 bases, J lost 2 bases, and 11 bases stayed unmatched. Germline CDR1 and CDR2: SGHRS and YFSETQ. The CDR3 consists of 15 residues. In nucleotides, the CDR3 is TGCGCCAGCGGAAAAGAACCAGCGGGAGCCTACGAGCAGTACTTC. As protein: CASGKEPAGAYEQYF.

The table lists this clone with a few counts. The gene calls are TRBV11-1 and TRBJ1-2, with 9 bases aligning to TRBD1. This CDR3 is built from 13 residues. Trimming took 4 bases from V and 6 from J; bases not matched to a gene: 3. The germline gives CDR1 SGHAT, CDR2 FQDESV (reference sequence). The CDR3 protein is CASSSWTGDGYTF. In DNA form, the CDR3 reads TGTGCCAGCAGCTCTTGGACAGGGGATGGCTACACCTTC.

The chain uses TRBV7-2 and TRBJ2-7, with 12 bases identical to TRBD2. Germline assignment: CDR1 SGHTA and CDR2 FQGNSA. The CDR3 runs 16 residues. V lost 1 base, J lost 7 bases, and 8 bases stayed unmatched. The CDR3 DNA follows: TGTGCCAGCAGCTTAGTTGCTAGCGGGAGGGCCCATGAGCAGTACTTC. This sequence encodes CASSLVASGRAHEQYF.

V and J are TRBV7-9 and TRBJ2-7; TRBD2 matches 12 bases. Unmatched junction bases numbered 14, after V lost 4 bases and J lost 4 bases. Per germline, CDR1 SEHNR and CDR2 FQNEAQ (reference sequence). This CDR3 contains 18 residues. The CDR3 nucleotides read TGTGCCAGCAGCTCCCCGCCCAACACTAGCGGGAGGAGGTACGAGCAGTACTTC. This encodes CASSSPPNTSGRRYEQYF.